Described below is a single T cell receptor (beta chain) sequence and its context. The sample is drawn from a study of blood T cell repertoires in COVID-19. Across the study: The samples span acute and convalescent COVID-19 from the United States, Italy and Spain. From T cells, B-cell-depleted T cells, or PBMCs came the material, which was cDNA or gDNA.

Study processing details: How many nucleated cells were present was estimated from reference gene primer amplification. The data were produced by immunoSEQ multiplex PCR, yet TCRdb's version contains in-frame clones alone and is incomplete. From that table come the V and J calls and clone size; the DNA was used to work out D and trimming. The sample has 190,000 or so clones; around 80% are singletons. The sequenced material came from peripheral blood. The clonotype comes from an elderly woman with active or convalescent COVID-19.

Written as DNA, the CDR3 is TGTGCCAGCAGCTTTCTGGGGGCGCGCCCAGATACGCAGTATTTT. Translated: CASSFLGARPDTQYF. The chain uses TRBV5-6 and TRBJ2-3; weak D call: TRBD1 (6 bases). Between the trimmed V and J ends, which lost 2 bases and 4 bases, there was a span of 14 bases. The CDR3 is made up of 15 amino acids. Germline CDR1 reads SGHDT; CDR2 reads YYEEEE.